These T cell receptor beta chains were read from a single sample in a study of blood T cell repertoires in COVID-19. Clones were sequenced by immunoSEQ multiplex PCR, and TCRdb holds only the in-frame ones, with some missing. Of nearly 300,000 clones in the sample, around 92% were seen once. Sequences were obtained from PBMCs or T cells enriched from blood (not recorded which). The receptors here all came from a woman aged 50 to 60 who had been exposed to COVID-19. Each CDR3 is given without its conserved first and last residue.

j_gene | v_gene | CDR3aa
TRBJ2-5 | TRBV3-1/TRBV3-2 | ASSQGSGVQETQY
TRBJ1-1 | TRBV11-2 | ASSLVAGTLNTEAF
TRBJ2-1 | TRBV28 | ASSPLVAYYNEQF
TRBJ2-7 | TRBV28 | ASSLPGLGEQY
TRBJ2-3 | TRBV6-5 | ASSLDSGNTDTQY
TRBJ1-2 | TRBV5-4 | ASRAGQVFYGYT
TRBJ2-3 | TRBV5-1 | ASSLRLAGTRITDTQY
TRBJ1-3 | TRBV14 | ASSHFPGTGNTIY
TRBJ2-7 | TRBV21-1 | ASSKGDDRLAGREQY
TRBJ2-1 | TRBV6-2/TRBV6-3 | ASSRDPEQF
TRBJ2-7 | TRBV7-5 | ARSLRTGSYEQY
TRBJ2-5 | TRBV12-3/TRBV12-4 | ASSLTSGLQY
TRBJ1-1 | TRBV7-9 | ASSFSTGLNTEAF
TRBJ1-2 | TRBV7-8 | ASSLSGTGMLSNYGYT
TRBJ1-2 | TRBV28 | ASSEGLGELRYT
TRBJ1-5 | TRBV19 | ASSIEQYSNQPQH